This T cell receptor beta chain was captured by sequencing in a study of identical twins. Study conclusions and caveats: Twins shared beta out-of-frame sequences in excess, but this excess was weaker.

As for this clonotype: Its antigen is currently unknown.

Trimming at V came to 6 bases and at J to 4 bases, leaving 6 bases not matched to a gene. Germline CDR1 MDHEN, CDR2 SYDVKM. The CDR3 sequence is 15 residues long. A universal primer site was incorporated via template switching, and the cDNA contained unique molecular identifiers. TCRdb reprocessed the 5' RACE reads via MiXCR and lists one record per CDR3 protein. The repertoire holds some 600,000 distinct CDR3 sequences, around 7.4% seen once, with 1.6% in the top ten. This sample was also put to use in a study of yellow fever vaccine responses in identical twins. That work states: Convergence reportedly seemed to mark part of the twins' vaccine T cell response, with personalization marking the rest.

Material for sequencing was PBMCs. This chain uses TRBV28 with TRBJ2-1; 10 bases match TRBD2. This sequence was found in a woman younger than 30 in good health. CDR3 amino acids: CASRRRTSGYNEQFF. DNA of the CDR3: TGTGCCAGCAGGAGAAGGACTAGCGGATACAATGAGCAGTTCTTC.